This TCR beta chain was captured in a study of blood T cell repertoires in COVID-19. This table comes from immunoSEQ multiplex PCR, and its TCRdb copy is limited to in-frame clones, with some not included. The sample contains around 450,000 clones, roughly 90% of which appear only once. The TCR comes from a woman aged 18-29 years who had recovered from COVID-19. The source material was PBMCs or T cells enriched from blood (not recorded which).

CDR3 nucleotide sequence: TGTGCCAGCAGCTTGCGGGAGGAGGTCGGCTCACCCCTCCACTTT. Encoded protein: CASSLREEVGSPLHF. This sequence joins TRBV5-8 and TRBJ1-6; D call uncertain. The germline V gene has CDR1 SGHTS and CDR2 YDEGEE. This CDR3 is 15 amino acids long. Trimming took off 1 base at V and 10 bases at J, with 15 bases between the two ends.